This T cell receptor beta chain is from a study of T cells in Graves' hyperthyroidism and ophthalmopathy. From RNA transcripts, TCR beta CDR3 regions were amplified. TCR CDR3 underwent first-round RT-PCR with the HTBI primer set. TCRdb re-analysed the multiplex PCR reads in MiXCR, keeping a single row per CDR3 protein. Of hundreds of thousands of distinct CDR3 sequences in the sample, roughly 14% are singletons; the top ten hold about 13%. The germline V and J ends were trimmed by 6 bases and 0 bases, with 12 bases remaining between them. The CDR3 runs 15 residues. The germline V gene has CDR1 MNHNS and CDR2 SASEGT. Whole-study results and caveats: From stable hyperthyroidism, ophthalmopathy was set apart by a 13 V-J model. Blood also held most thyroid clonotypes expanded beyond 0.001. Before onset, ophthalmopathy was predicted by the model a median 6.5 months earlier.

This clonotype has a count of ten or more. Its specificity is unknown. Exclusion of patients followed from uncontrolled infection, other autoimmune disease, pregnancy or lactation. The chain recombines TRBV6-1 with TRBJ1-5; D might be TRBD1 (6 bases). Material: blood. This TCR derives from a man in his late teens or twenties with Graves' ophthalmopathy. The CDR3 DNA reads TGTGCCAGCAGGTCGGGACATCTTAGCAATCAGCCCCAGCATTTT. Translating it yields CASRSGHLSNQPQHF.